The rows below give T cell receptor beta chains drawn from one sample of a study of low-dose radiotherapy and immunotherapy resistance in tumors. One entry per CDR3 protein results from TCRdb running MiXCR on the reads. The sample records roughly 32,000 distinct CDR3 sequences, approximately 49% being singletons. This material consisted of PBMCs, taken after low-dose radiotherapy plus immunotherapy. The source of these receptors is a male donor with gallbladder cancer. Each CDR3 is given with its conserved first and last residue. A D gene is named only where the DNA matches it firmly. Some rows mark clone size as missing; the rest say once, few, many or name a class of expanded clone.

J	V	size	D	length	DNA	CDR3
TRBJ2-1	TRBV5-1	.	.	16	TGCGCCAGCAGCTTGGGGGGGTCCTACTCCTACAATGAGCAGTTCTTC	CASSLGGSYSYNEQFF
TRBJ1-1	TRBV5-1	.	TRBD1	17	TGCGCCAGCAGCCTACGACAGGGGCATCCCGGGGGCACTGAAGCTTTCTTT	CASSLRQGHPGGTEAFF
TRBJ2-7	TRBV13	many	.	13	TGTGCCAGCAGCTTCGACGGAATTTACGAGCAGTACTTC	CASSFDGIYEQYF
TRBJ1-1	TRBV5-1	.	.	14	TGTGCCAGCAGCCCATCTGGGGAGAACACTGAAGCTTTCTTT	CASSPSGENTEAFF
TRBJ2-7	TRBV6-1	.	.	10	TGTGCCAGCAGCGACGGGTCACGGTACTTC	CASSDGSRYF
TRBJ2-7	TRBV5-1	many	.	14	TGCGCCAGCAGCGGGGCCGGGACAACCTACGAGCAGTACTTC	CASSGAGTTYEQYF
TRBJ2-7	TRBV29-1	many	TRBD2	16	TGCAGCGTCTCTCCCTCGGGACTAGCGGGGAACTACGAGCAGTACTTC	CSVSPSGLAGNYEQYF
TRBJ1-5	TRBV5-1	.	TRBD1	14	TGCGCCAGTTCGATGGGGACAGGGAATCAGCCCCAGCATTTT	CASSMGTGNQPQHF
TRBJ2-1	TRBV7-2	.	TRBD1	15	TGTGCCAGCAGCGTCGGGACAGGGGCCTACAATGAGCAGTTCTTC	CASSVGTGAYNEQFF
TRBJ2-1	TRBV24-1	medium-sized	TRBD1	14	TGTGCCACCAGTGATGAACCTTGGGACAGGCTGTACTTCTTC	CATSDEPWDRLYFF
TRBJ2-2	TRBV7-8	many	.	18	TGTGCCAGCAGCTCTAGGGACGATTACAGGTCGTACACCGGGGAGCTGTTTTTT	CASSSRDDYRSYTGELFF
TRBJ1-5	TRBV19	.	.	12	TGTGCCAGTAGTGGGTTGAATCAGCCCCAGCATTTT	CASSGLNQPQHF
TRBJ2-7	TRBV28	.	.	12	TGTGCCAGCAGTCCACCCGGTGGCGAGCAGTACTTC	CASSPPGGEQYF
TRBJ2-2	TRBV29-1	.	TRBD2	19	TGCAGCGTCAAAATAGCGTGGGAAAGCGGGAGTATGTACACCGGGGAGCTGTTTTTT	CSVKIAWESGSMYTGELFF
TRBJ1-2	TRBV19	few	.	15	TGTGCCAGTAATCAAGGCTACGAAACTAACTATGGCTACACCTTC	CASNQGYETNYGYTF
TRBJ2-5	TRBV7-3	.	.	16	TGTGCCAGCAGCCCACGGGACTTCTCCACCCTAAGGGCCCAGTACTTC	CASSPRDFSTLRAQYF
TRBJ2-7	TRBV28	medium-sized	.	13	TGTGCCAGCAACTTTCCGGGGGCCGGGGAGCAGTACTTC	CASNFPGAGEQYF
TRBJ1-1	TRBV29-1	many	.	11	TGCAGCACCCTCCGAGATATGAGAGCTTTCTTT	CSTLRDMRAFF
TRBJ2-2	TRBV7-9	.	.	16	TGTGCCAGCAGCTTAGAGTCTCTCATGAACACCGGGGAGCTGTTTTTT	CASSLESLMNTGELFF
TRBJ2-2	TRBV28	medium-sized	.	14	TGTGCCAGCTTTTCAGGGTCGAACACCGGGGAGCTGTTTTTT	CASFSGSNTGELFF
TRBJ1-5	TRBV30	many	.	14	TGTGCCTGGAGTGTAACGGGGGGGGGTCAGCCCCAGCATTTT	CAWSVTGGGQPQHF
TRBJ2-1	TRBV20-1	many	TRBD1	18	TGCAGTCGTTCGAATGAGACAGGGTTGAGGAGGTCCTACAATGAGCAGTTCTTC	CSRSNETGLRRSYNEQFF
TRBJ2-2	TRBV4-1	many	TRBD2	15	TGCGCCAGCAGCAGAGCGGGGTTGAACACCGGGGAGCTGTTTTTT	CASSRAGLNTGELFF
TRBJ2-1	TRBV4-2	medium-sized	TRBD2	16	TGTGCCAGCAGCCAAACCCGGACTAGCGGCTACAATGAGCAGTTCTTC	CASSQTRTSGYNEQFF
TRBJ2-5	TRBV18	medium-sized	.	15	TGTGCCAGCTCACCATTGGTAGGGCGGCAAGAGACCCAGTACTTC	CASSPLVGRQETQYF
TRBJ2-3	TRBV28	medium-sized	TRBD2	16	TGTGCCAGCACCCCCGGGGGAGGGATACCCACAGATACGCAGTATTTT	CASTPGGGIPTDTQYF
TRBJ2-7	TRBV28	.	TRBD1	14	TGTGCCAGCCGCGGCACAGGGGGTTCCTACGAGCAGTACTTC	CASRGTGGSYEQYF
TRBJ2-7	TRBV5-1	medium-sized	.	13	TGCGCCAGCAGTGTAGGAAGCTCCTACGAGCAGTACTTC	CASSVGSSYEQYF
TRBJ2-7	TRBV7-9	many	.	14	TGTGCCAGCAGCTTAGAAGGTGCCACCTACGAGCAGTACTTC	CASSLEGATYEQYF
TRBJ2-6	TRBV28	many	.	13	TGTGCCAGCCGTATCTCTGGGGCCAACGTCCTGACTTTC	CASRISGANVLTF
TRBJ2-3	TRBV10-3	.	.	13	TGTGCCATCAGTGTAGGGGAGGCAGATACGCAGTATTTT	CAISVGEADTQYF
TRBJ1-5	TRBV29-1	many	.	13	TGCAGCGTTGACAAGGGAGATGGGCAGCCCCAGCATTTT	CSVDKGDGQPQHF
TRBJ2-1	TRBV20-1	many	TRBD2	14	TGCAGTTTACTAGCGGGAGGGCCTAAGGATGAGCAGTTCTTC	CSLLAGGPKDEQFF
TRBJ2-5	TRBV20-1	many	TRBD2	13	TGCAGTGCTACTGGACTAGTTATGGAGACCCAGTACTTC	CSATGLVMETQYF
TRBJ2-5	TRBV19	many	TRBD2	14	TGTGCCAGTAGTATGGGGACTAGCCCGGAGACCCAGTACTTC	CASSMGTSPETQYF
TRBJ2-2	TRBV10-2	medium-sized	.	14	TGCGCCAGCAGTGAGTCGTCGGCGCGAGGGGAGCTGTTTTTT	CASSESSARGELFF
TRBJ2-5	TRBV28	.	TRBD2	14	TGTGCCAGCAGTCCTACGGCGGGAGAGGAGACCCAGTACTTC	CASSPTAGEETQYF
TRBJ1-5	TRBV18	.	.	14	TGTGCCAGCTCACCAGGGGGATCCAATCAGCCCCAGCATTTT	CASSPGGSNQPQHF
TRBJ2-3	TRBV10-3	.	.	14	TGTGCCATCGCGCGGGGACCCCTCTCCGATACGCAGTATTTT	CAIARGPLSDTQYF
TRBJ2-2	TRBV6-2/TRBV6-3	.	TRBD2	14	TGTGCCAGCAACTCGGGACTAGCATCTGGGGAGCTGTTTTTT	CASNSGLASGELFF
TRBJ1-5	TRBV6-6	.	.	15	TGTGCCAGCAGTCCACGCCGGAGGGTCTTAGATTCCCAGCATTTT	CASSPRRRVLDSQHF
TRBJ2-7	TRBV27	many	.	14	TGTGCCAGCAGTCCATGGGACGGCAAGGACGAGCAGTACTTC	CASSPWDGKDEQYF
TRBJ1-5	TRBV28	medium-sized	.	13	TGTGCCAGCAGTCTATCCAGGCTCCGACCCCAGCATTTT	CASSLSRLRPQHF
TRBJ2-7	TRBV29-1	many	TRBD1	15	TGCAGCGTTGAAGATCGGGACAGGGAAACCTACGAGCAGTACTTC	CSVEDRDRETYEQYF
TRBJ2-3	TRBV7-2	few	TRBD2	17	TGTGCCAGCAGCTTAGTAGGGCGGGGGGCGGCGAGAGATACGCAGTATTTT	CASSLVGRGAARDTQYF
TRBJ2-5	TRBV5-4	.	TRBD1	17	TGTGCCAGCAGCCCTAAACAGGGGGGCCCTACTGGGGAGACCCAGTACTTC	CASSPKQGGPTGETQYF